This TCR beta chain was identified in a study of technical replicates of blood from a handful of donors. TCRdb keeps only in-frame clones here, not all; method: immunoSEQ multiplex PCR. The sample contains tens of thousands of clones, around nine tenths of which appear only once. The TCR was taken from a human donor in good health. The sequencing input was T cells isolated from PBMCs.

CDR3: CASSIKIPGGVETQYF. The CDR3 DNA is TGTGCCAGTAGTATAAAGATCCCGGGGGGCGTGGAGACCCAGTACTTC. The gene calls are TRBV19 and TRBJ2-5; D may be TRBD2 (7 bases). V was pared by 2 bases and J by 5 bases, with 18 bases between. The V gene's germline CDR1 is LNHDA and CDR2 SQIVND (reference sequence). The length of the CDR3 is 16 residues.